This T cell receptor (beta chain) emerged from a study of response to subunit inactivated influenza vaccine (dated by TCRdb to the late 2010s). Background for the entire study: Deep quantitative profiling of the T cell receptor repertoire was used in the study to follow responses to a trivalent subunit inactivated influenza vaccine. Beyond this particular receptor, the publication reports: According to the authors, only a limited number of new T cells may be recruited by each seasonal influenza vaccination.

As for this clonotype: Its antigen is still unknown. No base-level quality is on record; no much larger clone is a single base apart.

CDR1 and CDR2, looked up from the germline V gene, are SGHRS and YFSETQ. The trim is 5 bases for V and 1 base for J, with a gap of 12 bases between the germline ends. The CDR3 sequence holds 14 residues, the cysteine and phenylalanine included. The kept DNA is CDR3 alone, 42 bases in frame from the first base. To prepare the library, RT-PCR was applied. The listed sequencing device is Illumina HiSeq 2500. TCRdb redid the processing of the public reads, applying fastp at Q25 and MiXCR, and retained in-frame beta chains. Each entry is one CDR3 protein sequence, shown with its most common DNA and genes. For this sample there are hundreds of thousands of distinct CDR3 sequences; around 15% appear just once. In total, the top ten clones hold roughly 7.6% of the sample.

This sequence originates from a man aged 45-60 years who received an inactivated influenza vaccine. Donor details come from another sample of the same person, matched by shared clones. The sequence joins TRBV5-1 to TRBJ1-1; too little of a D gene remains to name it. This material consisted of PBMCs from blood, taken 14 days before vaccination. The CDR3 corresponds to CASRHEGTNTEAFF. The DNA sequence is given as TGCGCCAGCAGGCACGAGGGCACGAACACTGAAGCTTTCTTT.